This TCR beta chain originates from a study of shared clonotypes between healthy human individuals. The CDR3 extends over 14 amino acids. CDR1 and CDR2 from the germline V gene are MDHEN and SYDVKM. Trimming removed 2 bases at V and 0 bases at J, with 8 bases between. The naive CD8 subset, CD45RO-negative cells positively selected for CCR7, excluded terminally differentiated effector memory CD45RA+ cells. The assay was immunoSEQ multiplex PCR, and TCRdb's table has in-frame clones only and misses some. The sample lists around 2.1 million clones, approximately 94% occurring once. Note on this clone: This same CDR3 is encoded by further DNA sequences in the sample.

The TCR originated in a man aged 18 to 30 in good health. Some clones in this sample may be carry-over from other donors' samples. The genes are TRBV28 and TRBJ2-7; the D call may be TRBD1 or TRBD2 (5 bases each). Sequencing input: naive CD8+ T cells from PBMCs. CDR3 bases: TGTGCCAGCAGTTTAACCGGGACCTCCTACGAGCAGTACTTC. Amino acids: CASSLTGTSYEQYF.